One TCR beta chain is described in this entry. In the same sample, other DNA sequences code for this CDR3. Clones were read by immunoSEQ multiplex PCR, and TCRdb kept only the in-frame ones, dropping some. The data contain around 300,000 clones, 88% of them singletons. This record belongs to a study of blood T cell repertoires in COVID-19. The receptor was derived from a woman aged 50 to 60 with active or convalescent COVID-19. What was sequenced was peripheral blood.

CDR3: CASRGQPNTEAFF. CDR3 nucleotide sequence: TGTGCCAGCAGGGGACAACCGAACACTGAAGCTTTCTTT. The chain employs TRBV2 and TRBJ1-1, with D possibly TRBD1 on 6 matching bases. The V and J ends lost 6 bases and 1 base respectively, with 9 bases between them. The V gene's germline CDR1 is SNHLY and CDR2 FYNNEI. The CDR3 is 13 amino acids.